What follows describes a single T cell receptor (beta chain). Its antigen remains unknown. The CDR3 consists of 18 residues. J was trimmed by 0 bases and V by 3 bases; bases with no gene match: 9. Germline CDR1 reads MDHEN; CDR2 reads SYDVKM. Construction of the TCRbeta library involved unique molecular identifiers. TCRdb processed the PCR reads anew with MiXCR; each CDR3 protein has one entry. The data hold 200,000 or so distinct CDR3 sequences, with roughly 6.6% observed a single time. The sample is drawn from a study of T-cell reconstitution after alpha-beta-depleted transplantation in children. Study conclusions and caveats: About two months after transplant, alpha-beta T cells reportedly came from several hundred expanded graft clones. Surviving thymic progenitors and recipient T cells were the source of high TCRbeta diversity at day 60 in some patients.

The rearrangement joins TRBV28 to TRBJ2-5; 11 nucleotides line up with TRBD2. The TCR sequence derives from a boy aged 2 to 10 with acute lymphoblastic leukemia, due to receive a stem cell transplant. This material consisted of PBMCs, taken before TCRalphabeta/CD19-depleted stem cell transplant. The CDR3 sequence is CASSFLASGRRYQETQYF. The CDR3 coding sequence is TGTGCCAGCAGTTTCTTGGCTAGCGGGAGGAGGTACCAAGAGACCCAGTACTTC.